A single sample gave rise to the 17 T cell receptor beta chains below, sequenced in a study of blood T cell repertoires in COVID-19. Assay: immunoSEQ multiplex PCR; the TCRdb copy retains only in-frame clones and omits some. The top ten clones hold about a fifth of a sample with about 160,000 clones, roughly four fifths of them seen once. Sequenced: peripheral blood. Receptors originate from a woman older than 75 with acute or convalescent COVID-19.

The rearrangement links TRBV5-4 to TRBJ1-2; D is unresolved. CDR1 is SGHNT, CDR2 YYREEE, per germline (reference sequence). Trimming removed 0 bases at V and 7 bases at J, with 10 bases between. This CDR3 has 13 residues. CDR3 DNA: TGTGCCAGCAGCTTGGTCCTAGAGGCTGGCTACACCTTC. Its translation: CASSLVLEAGYTF.

J is TRBJ1-1 and V is TRBV15, with a tentative D call TRBD1 (5 bases). V lost 0 bases and J 4 bases, leaving 15 bases between the germline ends. Germline loops: CDR1 LNHNV, CDR2 YYDKDF (reference sequence). The CDR3 has 16 amino acids. In DNA form, the CDR3 reads TGTGCCACCAGCAGAGATGGGTTTCCTAGGGGCACTGAAGCTTTCTTT. Translated: CATSRDGFPRGTEAFF.

This clone was found once. The chain couples TRBV19 to TRBJ2-1; 13 bases are shared with TRBD2. Germline V gene data show CDR1 as LNHDA and CDR2 as SQIVND (reference sequence). V lost 5 bases to trimming and J lost 4 bases; unmatched junction nucleotides: 5. The CDR3 spans 16 residues. The CDR3 here is CASSGGTSGTYNEQFF. In DNA form, the CDR3 reads TGTGCCAGTAGTGGCGGGACTAGCGGGACATACAATGAGCAGTTCTTC. Looking up the rest from reference TRBV19 and TRBJ2-1 gives the full variable domain: DGGITQSPKYLFRKEGQNVTLSCEQNLNHDAMYWYRQDPGQGLRLIYYSQIVNDFQKGDIAEGYSVSREKKESFPLTVTSAQKNPTAFYLCASSGGTSGTYNEQFFGPGTRLTVL.

The chain employs TRBV27 and TRBJ2-3; 7 bases map to TRBD2. V was clipped by 4 bases and J by 0 bases; unmatched bases: 10. The CDR3 totals 17 residues. Looked up from germline, CDR1 is MNHEY and CDR2 is SMNVEV (reference sequence). CDR3: CASSSDRAGSSTDTQYF. Written as DNA, the CDR3 is TGTGCCAGCAGTTCCGACAGAGCGGGGTCTAGCACAGATACGCAGTATTTT.

The CDR3 spells CASGAGAYNEQFF. The CDR3 nucleotides read TGCGCCAGCGGGGCAGGGGCCTACAATGAGCAGTTCTTC. This sequence joins TRBV10-2 and TRBJ2-1; maybe TRBD1 (6 bases). The germline V gene has CDR1 WSHSY and CDR2 SAAADI. V was clipped by 8 bases and J by 2 bases, with 10 bases between them. There are 13 residues in the CDR3.

Of note for this clone: Germline and junction disagree at one end, which may indicate a read error. J is TRBJ2-4 and V is TRBV2; 7 bases agree with TRBD1. Germline values: CDR1 SNHLY, CDR2 FYNNEI. This CDR3 comprises 15 residues. CDR3 amino acids: CASSRDSTTQRTGDF. CDR3 nucleotide sequence: TGTGCCAGCAGTCGGGACAGCACTACTCAGCGGACCGGCGACTTC.

J is TRBJ2-7 and V is TRBV6-1; 9 nucleotides line up with TRBD2. The germline CDR1 and CDR2 sequences are MNHNS and SASEGT. J gave up 6 bases and V 3 bases, and 12 bases lay outside the gene matches. The CDR3 spans 16 residues. CDR3 DNA: TGTGCCAGCAGTGACCGGCGGGCTAGCGGGACCGGCGAGCAGTACTTC. The encoded protein is CASSDRRASGTGEQYF.

The chain uses TRBV5-4 and TRBJ2-2, with 9 bases identical to TRBD2. Germline V CDR1 and CDR2: SGHNT, YYREEE (reference sequence). This CDR3 contains 14 residues. The trim removed 5 bases at V and 6 bases at J, leaving 5 bases unmatched. The CDR3 DNA sequence: TGTGCCAGCAGGGTAGGACTAGCGCCCGGGGAGCTGTTTTTT. Translating gives CASRVGLAPGELFF.

This chain uses TRBV5-6 with TRBJ2-2, with a weak D call TRBD2 (5 bases). The V gene lost 0 bases and the J gene lost 5 bases, with 17 bases spanning the gap. Germline CDR1 and CDR2: SGHDT and YYEEEE. The CDR3 is made up of 17 amino acids. Here the CDR3 DNA reads TGTGCCAGCAGCTTGGGGGTGAGGGTAAGGAAGACCGGGGAGCTGTTTTTT. Translating gives CASSLGVRVRKTGELFF. The whole variable domain, remainder taken from reference TRBV5-6 and TRBJ2-2, is DAGVTQSPTHLIKTRGQQVTLRCSPKSGHDTVSWYQQALGQGPQFIFQYYEEEERQRGNFPDRFSGHQFPNYSSELNVNALLLGDSALYLCASSLGVRVRKTGELFFGEGSRLTVL.

The chain links TRBV11-2 to TRBJ2-1; TRBD2 aligns across 7 bases. Per germline, CDR1 SGHAT and CDR2 FQNNGV. The junction had 4 bases not matched to a gene; V was cut back by 1 base and J by 4 bases. The CDR3 length is 15 residues. CDR3: CASSLAGGGYNEQFF. DNA of the CDR3: TGTGCCAGCAGCTTAGCCGGGGGAGGGTACAATGAGCAGTTCTTC.

The genes are TRBV27 and TRBJ1-5, with 10 nucleotides matching TRBD1. V lost 5 bases to trimming and J lost 2 bases; unmatched junction nucleotides: 3. This CDR3 has 15 residues. The V gene's germline CDR1 is MNHEY and CDR2 SMNVEV (reference sequence). In nucleotides, the CDR3 is TGTGCCAGCAGTGGGGACAGGGGCGGCAATCAGCCCCAGCATTTT. This encodes CASSGDRGGNQPQHF.

CDR3 sequence reads: CASSQESGNPQETQYF. The CDR3, as DNA: TGCGCCAGCAGCCAAGAGAGCGGGAACCCCCAAGAGACCCAGTACTTC. J is TRBJ2-5 and V is TRBV4-1; 7 bases align to TRBD2. The CDR3 extends over 16 amino acids. The V segment lost 0 bases and the J segment 1 base; nucleotides outside the gene matches: 5. Germline CDR1 is MGHRA and CDR2 is YSYEKL.

The chain is built from TRBV4-1 and TRBJ2-5; D is possibly TRBD2 (6 bases). The CDR3 has 20 amino acids. Germline V gene lookup returns CDR1 MGHRA and CDR2 YSYEKL. V was trimmed by 3 bases and J by 1 base, leaving 27 bases between them. The CDR3 region is CASSHPRSGLTTGPQETQYF. CDR3 DNA: TGCGCCAGCAGCCACCCAAGGTCGGGACTTACCACGGGGCCCCAAGAGACCCAGTACTTC.

This clone was seen once. The rearrangement links TRBV5-5 to TRBJ1-2; tentative D call: TRBD1 (6 bases). The CDR3 contains 14 residues. V was cut by 4 bases and J by 4 bases, with 14 bases left in between. CDR1 SGHKS and CDR2 YYEKEE come from the germline V gene (reference sequence). The CDR3 DNA sequence: TGTGCCAGCAGCCTTTGGGGGACAATCTATGGCTACACCTTC. It yields the protein CASSLWGTIYGYTF.

The chain combines TRBV2 with TRBJ1-1; D is uncertain. CDR3 size: 13 residues. V lost 8 bases to trimming and J lost 0 bases, with 10 bases between them. Germline values: CDR1 SNHLY, CDR2 FYNNEI. The CDR3 here is CASDDGVNTEAFF. The DNA for the CDR3 is TGTGCCAGCGATGACGGAGTGAACACTGAAGCTTTCTTT.

The V and J genes are TRBV11-2 and TRBJ2-1; 8 nucleotides line up with TRBD2. V was clipped by 4 bases and J by 8 bases; unmatched bases: 7. CDR3 length: 14 residues. Germline V gene sequence: CDR1 SGHAT, CDR2 FQNNGV. CDR3 coding DNA: TGTGCCAGCAGCTACCGGGAGGGGGGGGATGAGCAGTTCTTC. Amino acids: CASSYREGGDEQFF. Full variable domain (rest looked up from reference TRBV11-2 and TRBJ2-1): EAGVAQSPRYKIIEKRQSVAFWCNPISGHATLYWYQQILGQGPKLLIQFQNNGVVDDSQLPKDRFSAERLKGVDSTLKIQPAKLEDSAVYLCASSYREGGDEQFFGPGTRLTVL.

This sequence joins TRBV12-3 or TRBV12-4 and TRBJ1-1, with D maybe TRBD1 (5 bases). V was clipped by 6 bases and J by 10 bases, with 18 bases between them. The CDR3 spans 13 residues. CDR3 region: CASSLIQGAVAFF. In DNA, the CDR3 is TGTGCCAGCAGCCTTATCCAGGGCGCGGTAGCTTTCTTT.